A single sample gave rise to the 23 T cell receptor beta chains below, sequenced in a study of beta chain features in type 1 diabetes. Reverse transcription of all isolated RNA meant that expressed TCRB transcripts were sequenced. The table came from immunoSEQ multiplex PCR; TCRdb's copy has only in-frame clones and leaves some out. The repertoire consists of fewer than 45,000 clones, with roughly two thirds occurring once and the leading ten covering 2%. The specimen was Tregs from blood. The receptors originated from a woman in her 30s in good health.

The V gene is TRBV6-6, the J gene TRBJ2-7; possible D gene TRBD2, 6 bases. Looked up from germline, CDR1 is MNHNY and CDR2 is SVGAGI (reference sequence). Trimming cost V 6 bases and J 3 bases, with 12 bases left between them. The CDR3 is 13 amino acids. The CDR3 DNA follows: TGTGCCAGCAGCCGGGACTTGAACTACGAGCAGTACTTC. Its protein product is CASSRDLNYEQYF.

The CDR3 region is CASSWTGNNEQFF. In DNA form, the CDR3 reads TGTGCCAGCAGTTGGACAGGAAACAATGAGCAGTTCTTC. The gene calls are TRBV7-3 and TRBJ2-1, with TRBD1 matching 7 bases. The V and J ends lost 6 bases and 5 bases, in that order; junction bases with no gene match: 4. There are 13 residues in the CDR3. Germline CDR1 is SGHTA and CDR2 is FQGTGA.

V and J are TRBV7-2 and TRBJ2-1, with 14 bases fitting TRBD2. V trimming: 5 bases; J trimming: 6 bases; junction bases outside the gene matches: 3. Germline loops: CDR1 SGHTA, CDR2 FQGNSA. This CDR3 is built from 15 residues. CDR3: CASSRGLAGGNEQFF. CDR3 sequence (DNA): TGTGCCAGCAGCCGAGGACTAGCGGGAGGCAATGAGCAGTTCTTC.

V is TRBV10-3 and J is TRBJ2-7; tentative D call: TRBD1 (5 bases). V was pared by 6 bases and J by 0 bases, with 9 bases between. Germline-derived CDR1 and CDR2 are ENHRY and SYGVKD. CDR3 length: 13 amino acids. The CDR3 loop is CAIRATASYEQYF. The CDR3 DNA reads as TGTGCCATCAGAGCGACAGCCTCCTACGAGCAGTACTTC.

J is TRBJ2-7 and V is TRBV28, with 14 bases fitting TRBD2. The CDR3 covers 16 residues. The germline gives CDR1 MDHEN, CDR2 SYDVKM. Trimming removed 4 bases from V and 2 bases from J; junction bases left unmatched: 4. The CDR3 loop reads CASSSGLAGVAYEQYF. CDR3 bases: TGTGCCAGCAGTTCGGGACTAGCGGGAGTCGCCTACGAGCAGTACTTC.

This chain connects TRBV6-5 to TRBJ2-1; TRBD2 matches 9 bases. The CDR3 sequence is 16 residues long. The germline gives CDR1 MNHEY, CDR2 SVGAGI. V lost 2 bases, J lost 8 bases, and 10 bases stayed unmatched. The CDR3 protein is CASSYNPGLAIYEQFF. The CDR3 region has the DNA TGTGCCAGCAGTTACAATCCGGGACTAGCTATCTATGAGCAGTTCTTC.

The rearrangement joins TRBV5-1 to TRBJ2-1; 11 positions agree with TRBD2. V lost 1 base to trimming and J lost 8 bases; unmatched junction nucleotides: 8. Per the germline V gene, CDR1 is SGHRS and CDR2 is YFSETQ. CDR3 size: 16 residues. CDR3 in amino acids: CASSLLPRGLADEQFF. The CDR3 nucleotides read TGCGCCAGCAGCTTGCTCCCGCGGGGACTAGCGGATGAGCAGTTCTTC.

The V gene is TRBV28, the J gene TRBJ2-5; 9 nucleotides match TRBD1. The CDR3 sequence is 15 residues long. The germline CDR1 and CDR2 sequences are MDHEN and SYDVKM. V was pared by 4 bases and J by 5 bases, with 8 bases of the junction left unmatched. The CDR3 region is CASSSTGQGEETQYF. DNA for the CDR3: TGTGCCAGCAGTTCCACGGGACAGGGCGAGGAGACCCAGTACTTC. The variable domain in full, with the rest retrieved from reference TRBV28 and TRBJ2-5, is DVKVTQSSRYLVKRTGEKVFLECVQDMDHENMFWYRQDPGLGLRLIYFSYDVKMKEKGDIPEGYSVSREKKERFSLILESASTNQTSMYLCASSSTGQGEETQYFGPGTRLLVL.

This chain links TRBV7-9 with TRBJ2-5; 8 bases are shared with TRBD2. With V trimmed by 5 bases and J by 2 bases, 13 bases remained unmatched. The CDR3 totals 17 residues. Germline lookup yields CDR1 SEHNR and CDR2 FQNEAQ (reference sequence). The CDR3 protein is CASSRAGLAGVQETQYF. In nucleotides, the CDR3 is TGTGCCAGCAGCCGAGCAGGGCTAGCGGGCGTTCAAGAGACCCAGTACTTC.

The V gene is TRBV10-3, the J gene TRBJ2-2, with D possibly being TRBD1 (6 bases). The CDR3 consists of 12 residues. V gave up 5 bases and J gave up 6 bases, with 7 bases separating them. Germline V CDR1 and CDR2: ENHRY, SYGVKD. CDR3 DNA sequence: TGTGCCATCAGTACAGGGCCCGGGGAGCTGTTTTTT. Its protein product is CAISTGPGELFF.

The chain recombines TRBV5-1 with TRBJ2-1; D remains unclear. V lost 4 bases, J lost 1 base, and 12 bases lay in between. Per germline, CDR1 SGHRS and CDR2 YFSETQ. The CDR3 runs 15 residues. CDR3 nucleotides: TGCGCCAGCAGCCTGTTGGTACAGTCCTACAATGAGCAGTTCTTC. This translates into CASSLLVQSYNEQFF.

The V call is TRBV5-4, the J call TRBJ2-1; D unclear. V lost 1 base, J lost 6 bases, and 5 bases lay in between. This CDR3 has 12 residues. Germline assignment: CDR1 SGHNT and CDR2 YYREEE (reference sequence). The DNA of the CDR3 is TGTGCCAGCAGCTTGTCCGGCAATGAGCAGTTCTTC. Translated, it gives CASSLSGNEQFF.

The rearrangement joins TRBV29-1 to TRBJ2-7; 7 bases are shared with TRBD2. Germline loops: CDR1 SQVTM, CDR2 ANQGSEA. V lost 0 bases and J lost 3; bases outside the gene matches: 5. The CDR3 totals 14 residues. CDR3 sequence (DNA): TGCAGCGTTGAAGACCGGGGAGGGTTCTACGAGCAGTACTTC. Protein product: CSVEDRGGFYEQYF.

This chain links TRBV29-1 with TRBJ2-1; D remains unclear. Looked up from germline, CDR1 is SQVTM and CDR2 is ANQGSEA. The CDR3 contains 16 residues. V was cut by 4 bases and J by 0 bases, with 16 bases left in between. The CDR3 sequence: CSVVLAPRSSYNEQFF. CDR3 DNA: TGCAGCGTTGTTCTGGCGCCCCGGAGCTCCTACAATGAGCAGTTCTTC.

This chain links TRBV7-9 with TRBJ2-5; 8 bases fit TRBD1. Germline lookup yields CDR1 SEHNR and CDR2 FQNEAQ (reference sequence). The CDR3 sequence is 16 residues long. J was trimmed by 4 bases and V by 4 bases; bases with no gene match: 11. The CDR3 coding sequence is TGTGCCAGCAGCTCACACCGTGGACAGGGATTAGAGACCCAGTACTTC. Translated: CASSSHRGQGLETQYF.

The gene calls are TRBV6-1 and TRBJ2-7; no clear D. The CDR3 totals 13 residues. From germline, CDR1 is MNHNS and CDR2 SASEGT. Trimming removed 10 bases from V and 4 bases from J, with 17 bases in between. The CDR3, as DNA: TGTGCCACCTCACCACCAGGTCGGTACGAGCAGTACTTC. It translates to CATSPPGRYEQYF.

CDR3 nucleotides: TGCGCCAGCAGCCAAGATCTATCTCTAGCGGGAGTCCAAGAGACCCAGTACTTC. Its translation: CASSQDLSLAGVQETQYF. The chain carries TRBV4-1 and TRBJ2-5, with 10 bases fitting TRBD2. The CDR3 totals 18 residues. V lost 0 bases and J lost 1; bases outside the gene matches: 8. Germline V gives CDR1 MGHRA, CDR2 YSYEKL.

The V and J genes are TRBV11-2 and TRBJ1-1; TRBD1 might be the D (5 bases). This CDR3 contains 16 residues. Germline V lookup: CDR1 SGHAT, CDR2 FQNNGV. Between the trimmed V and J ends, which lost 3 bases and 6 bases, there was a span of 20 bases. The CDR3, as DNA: TGTGCCAGCAGCTTTCAAGATTTCAGGGTTTCCCCTGAAGCTTTCTTT. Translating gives CASSFQDFRVSPEAFF.

The CDR3 here is CASSLQAGGTYEQYF. The CDR3 DNA follows: TGTGCCAGCAGCTTACAAGCGGGAGGGACCTACGAGCAGTACTTC. The rearrangement uses TRBV7-2 and TRBJ2-7, with TRBD2 matching 10 bases. The V and J ends lost 2 bases and 2 bases, in that order; junction bases with no gene match: 3. Looked up from germline, CDR1 is SGHTA and CDR2 is FQGNSA. The CDR3 consists of 15 residues.

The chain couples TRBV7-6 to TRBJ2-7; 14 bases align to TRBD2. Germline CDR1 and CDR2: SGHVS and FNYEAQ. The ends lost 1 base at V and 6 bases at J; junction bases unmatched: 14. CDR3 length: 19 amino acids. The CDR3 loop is CASSLEAGGLAGASSEQYF. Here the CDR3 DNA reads TGTGCCAGCAGCTTAGAGGCCGGGGGACTAGCGGGAGCGAGTAGCGAGCAGTACTTC.

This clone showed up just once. As DNA, the CDR3 is TGTGCCATCAATCAGGGGGCGGAGGGGGCCAACGTCCTGACTTTC. It yields the protein CAINQGAEGANVLTF. The chain links TRBV2 to TRBJ2-6; 8 nucleotides agree with TRBD1. The CDR3 extends over 15 amino acids. The germline V gene encodes CDR1 SNHLY and CDR2 FYNNEI. J gave up 4 bases and V 10 bases, and 9 bases lay outside the gene matches.

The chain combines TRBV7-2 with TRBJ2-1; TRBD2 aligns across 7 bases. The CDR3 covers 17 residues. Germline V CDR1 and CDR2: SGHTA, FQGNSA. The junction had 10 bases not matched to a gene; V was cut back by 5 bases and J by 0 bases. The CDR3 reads CASSPRLAQSSYNEQFF. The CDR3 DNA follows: TGTGCCAGCAGCCCCAGACTAGCCCAGAGCTCCTACAATGAGCAGTTCTTC.

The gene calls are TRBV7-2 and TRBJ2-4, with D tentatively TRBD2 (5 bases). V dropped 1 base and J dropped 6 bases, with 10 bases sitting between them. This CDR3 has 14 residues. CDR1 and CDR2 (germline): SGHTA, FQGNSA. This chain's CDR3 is CASSLGLIVNIQYF. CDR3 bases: TGTGCCAGCAGCTTAGGACTAATCGTAAACATTCAGTACTTC.